A selection of T cell receptor beta chains follows, all from one sample in a study of cytomegalovirus exposure and HLA in healthy donors. This table comes from immunoSEQ multiplex PCR, and its TCRdb copy is limited to in-frame clones, with some not included. Seen here are 150,000 to 250,000 clones, around 78% observed once, and the top ten hold under 2%. Source material: PBMCs. These receptors originate from a man aged 25 to 45 in good health and CMV-seronegative. The CDR3 runs from the conserved cysteine through the conserved F or W. A D gene is named only where the DNA matches it firmly. Not all rows give a size; the values are once, few, many and, for expanded clones, a class.

D gene: TRBD1
J gene: TRBJ1-5
clone size: .
V gene: TRBV28
CDR3 DNA: TGTGCCAGCAGTTTAATTGGACAGGGGGGCAATCAGCCCCAGCATTTT
CDR3 protein: CASSLIGQGGNQPQHF

D gene: TRBD1
J gene: TRBJ2-2
clone size: few
V gene: TRBV7-9
CDR3 DNA: TGTGCCAGCAGCTTTATACAGGGGGACACCGGGGAGCTGTTTTTT
CDR3 protein: CASSFIQGDTGELFF

D gene: TRBD1
J gene: TRBJ2-2
clone size: .
V gene: TRBV5-1
CDR3 DNA: TGCGCCAGCAGCTTGTTGCCAGGGGGCTTCCCGAACACCGGGGAGCTGTTTTTT
CDR3 protein: CASSLLPGGFPNTGELFF

D gene: .
J gene: TRBJ1-1
clone size: .
V gene: TRBV6-1
CDR3 DNA: TGTGCCAGCAGTCCTCGGTCCCGATGGGCTTTCTTT
CDR3 protein: CASSPRSRWAFF

D gene: .
J gene: TRBJ2-6
clone size: .
V gene: TRBV7-8
CDR3 DNA: TGTGCCAGCAGCTTAGTATTAGGACACTCTGGGGCCAACGTCCTGACTTTC
CDR3 protein: CASSLVLGHSGANVLTF

D gene: TRBD2
J gene: TRBJ2-1
clone size: .
V gene: TRBV7-8
CDR3 DNA: TGTGCCAGCAGCCCTGGGACTAGCAAGTGGAATGAGCAGTTCTTC
CDR3 protein: CASSPGTSKWNEQFF

D gene: .
J gene: TRBJ1-5
clone size: .
V gene: TRBV6-1
CDR3 DNA: TGTGCCAGCAGTGAACGAGGGGGGCCCCAGCATTTT
CDR3 protein: CASSERGGPQHF

D gene: TRBD2
J gene: TRBJ2-1
clone size: .
V gene: TRBV10-1
CDR3 DNA: TGCGCCAGCAGTGTCCGTCTAGCGGGAGTTGTTGAGCAGTTCTTC
CDR3 protein: CASSVRLAGVVEQFF

D gene: TRBD2
J gene: TRBJ2-1
clone size: .
V gene: TRBV29-1
CDR3 DNA: TGCAGCGCTTACCGGACTAGCGGGATCTATGAGCAGTTCTTC
CDR3 protein: CSAYRTSGIYEQFF

D gene: TRBD1
J gene: TRBJ1-2
clone size: .
V gene: TRBV18
CDR3 DNA: TGTGCCAGCTCACCAGACAGGGACTATGGCTACACCTTC
CDR3 protein: CASSPDRDYGYTF

D gene: TRBD1
J gene: TRBJ1-3
clone size: .
V gene: TRBV30
CDR3 DNA: TGTGCCTGGAGTGTAAGGGACAGGGTCACCATATATTTT
CDR3 protein: CAWSVRDRVTIYF